Below, 27 T cell receptor beta chains from the same sample are listed, as sequenced in a study of shared clonotypes between healthy human individuals. Clones were read by immunoSEQ multiplex PCR, and TCRdb kept only the in-frame ones, dropping some. The table has approximately 2.4 million clones, 90% to 96% seen once. Sequencing input: naive CD4+ T cells sorted from blood. The subset here: CD45RA+ positively selected. Receptors were obtained from a man in his late teens or twenties in good health.

Of note for this clone: The sample carries other DNA sequences with the same CDR3. This sequence joins TRBV29-1 and TRBJ2-2; possibly TRBD2 for D (5 bases). The CDR3 has 12 amino acids. Per germline, CDR1 SQVTM and CDR2 ANQGSEA. V was shortened by 2 bases and J by 6 bases, with 7 bases between the two germline ends. The CDR3 region has the DNA TGCAGCGTTGAACGGGGTTCCGGGGAGCTGTTTTTT. Its protein product is CSVERGSGELFF.

The J gene is TRBJ1-2, the V gene TRBV9, with 9 positions matching TRBD1. Germline lookup yields CDR1 SGDLS and CDR2 YYNGEE. The CDR3 is made up of 12 amino acids. V shed 2 bases, J shed 7 bases, and the junction held 0 bases outside the gene matches. This CDR3 is CASSVGQGGYTF. In nucleotides, the CDR3 is TGTGCCAGCAGCGTGGGACAGGGTGGCTACACCTTC.

This rearrangement joins TRBV15 to TRBJ1-1; 9 nucleotides line up with TRBD1. The V gene's germline CDR1 is LNHNV and CDR2 YYDKDF (reference sequence). CDR3 length equals 14 residues. Trimming removed 4 bases from V and 7 bases from J; junction bases left unmatched: 7. The CDR3 reads CATSNRDRVLEAFF. CDR3 nucleotide sequence: TGTGCCACCAGCAACCGGGACAGGGTACTTGAAGCTTTCTTT.

The chain carries TRBV11-2 and TRBJ2-7; TRBD1 agrees at 9 bases. Germline CDR1 and CDR2: SGHAT and FQNNGV. This CDR3 contains 15 residues. Unmatched junction bases numbered 10, after V lost 6 bases and J lost 4 bases. This CDR3 reads CASSHYRGLAYEQYF. CDR3 DNA: TGTGCCAGCAGTCATTACAGGGGGCTAGCGTACGAGCAGTACTTC.

The chain couples TRBV7-6 to TRBJ1-3, with 8 bases aligning to TRBD1. The CDR3 spans 16 residues. Germline trimming cut 1 base from V and 2 bases from J; bases unmatched to any gene: 4. Per germline, CDR1 SGHVS and CDR2 FNYEAQ. The DNA for the CDR3 is TGTGCCAGCAGCTTAGATCGGACAGGGACTGGAAACACCATATATTTT. Its protein is CASSLDRTGTGNTIYF.

The V gene is TRBV7-2, the J gene TRBJ1-6; no clear D. Germline V CDR1 and CDR2: SGHTA, FQGNSA. V lost 1 base and J 0 bases, leaving 10 bases between the germline ends. The CDR3 length is 17 residues. The CDR3 sequence is CASSLESVSSYNSPLHF. The CDR3 DNA follows: TGTGCCAGCAGCTTAGAAAGTGTCAGCTCCTATAATTCACCCCTCCACTTT.

The chain joins TRBV28 to TRBJ2-7, with unresolved D. The germline V gene encodes CDR1 MDHEN and CDR2 SYDVKM. The V gene lost 8 bases and the J gene lost 2 bases, with 13 bases spanning the gap. The CDR3 runs to 13 residues. In DNA, the CDR3 is TGTGCCAGCCAGTCGGTAAGGACCTACGAGCAGTACTTC. Encoded protein: CASQSVRTYEQYF.

This sequence joins TRBV7-9 and TRBJ2-6; D assignment may be TRBD1 or TRBD2 (5 bases each). The CDR3 has 19 amino acids. The V end was cut by 3 bases, the J end by 0 bases, with 18 bases between. Per the germline V gene, CDR1 is SEHNR and CDR2 is FQNEAQ (reference sequence). The CDR3 DNA is TGTGCCAGCAGCTTGCGACGGGACCCGTCCCGCTCTGGGGCCAACGTCCTGACTTTC. It is translated as CASSLRRDPSRSGANVLTF. The full variable domain, its missing parts supplied by reference TRBV7-9 and TRBJ2-6, is DTGVSQNPRHKITKRGQNVTFRCDPISEHNRLYWYRQTLGQGPEFLTYFQNEAQLEKSRLLSDRFSAERPKGSFSTLEIQRTEQGDSAMYLCASSLRRDPSRSGANVLTFGAGSRLTVL.

This chain links TRBV6-5 with TRBJ1-2, with D perhaps matching TRBD1 (5 bases). Germline values: CDR1 MNHEY, CDR2 SVGAGI. The CDR3 is 12 residues long. Trimming took off 4 bases at V and 10 bases at J, with 13 bases between the two ends. DNA for the CDR3: TGTGCCAGCAGTTCCCGGCAGGGTGACTACACCTTC. It is translated as CASSSRQGDYTF.

V is TRBV9 and J is TRBJ2-1; D possibly corresponds to TRBD2 (6 bases). The CDR3 runs 18 residues. From germline, CDR1 is SGDLS and CDR2 YYNGEE. V gave up 0 bases and J gave up 1 base, with 17 bases separating them. The CDR3 bases are TGTGCCAGCAGCGTAGTGCCTGGCGGAGGGGTTTCCTACAATGAGCAGTTCTTC. It translates to CASSVVPGGGVSYNEQFF.

The V and J genes are TRBV7-2 and TRBJ1-1, with D maybe TRBD1 (5 bases). Germline V gives CDR1 SGHTA, CDR2 FQGNSA. The CDR3 is 14 amino acids. The germline V and J ends were trimmed by 1 base and 7 bases, with 13 bases remaining between them. The CDR3 DNA reads TGTGCCAGCAGCTTAGGGGGGGAACATTTTGAAGCTTTCTTT. Its protein product is CASSLGGEHFEAFF.

This rearrangement joins TRBV2 to TRBJ1-5; D unclear. V shed 7 bases and J shed 3 bases, with 7 bases lying between them. The germline V gene has CDR1 SNHLY and CDR2 FYNNEI. This CDR3 is 12 amino acids long. CDR3 sequence (DNA): TGTGCCAGCAAGGTGGACAATCAGCCCCAGCATTTT. This codes for CASKVDNQPQHF.

CDR3 sequence reads: CASSIYRAEAFF. CDR3 in DNA: TGTGCCAGTAGTATATACAGGGCTGAAGCTTTCTTT. The chain is built from TRBV19 and TRBJ1-1, with D maybe TRBD1 (6 bases). The CDR3 is made up of 12 amino acids. V lost 2 bases and J 6 bases, leaving 7 bases between the germline ends. Per the germline V gene, CDR1 is LNHDA and CDR2 is SQIVND (reference sequence).

This chain uses TRBV6-5 with TRBJ1-2; the D gene is possibly TRBD1 (5 bases). This CDR3 has 12 amino acids. The V and J ends lost 2 bases and 9 bases respectively, with 10 bases between them. Germline V gene data show CDR1 as MNHEY and CDR2 as SVGAGI. For the CDR3, the DNA is TGTGCCAGCAGTTACGGAGGGGCTAGCTACACCTTC. Residues: CASSYGGASYTF.

The V call is TRBV28, the J call TRBJ2-2, with D perhaps matching TRBD1 (6 bases). Germline-derived CDR1 and CDR2 are MDHEN and SYDVKM. This CDR3 has 18 residues. The ends were cut back, 4 bases at V and 0 bases at J, with 18 bases in the middle. The CDR3 region has the DNA TGTGCCAGCAGTTCTTTCCCCTCGGACAGCTCGAACACCGGGGAGCTGTTTTTT. It yields the protein CASSSFPSDSSNTGELFF.

This clone was observed once. This chain connects TRBV4-1 to TRBJ2-7; D is uncertain. The CDR3 length is 12 residues. Between the trimmed V and J ends, which lost 4 bases and 6 bases, there was a span of 10 bases. Germline V lookup: CDR1 MGHRA, CDR2 YSYEKL. The CDR3 loop reads CASSPRRSEQYF. CDR3 DNA: TGCGCCAGCAGCCCCCGCAGGTCCGAGCAGTACTTC.

The chain combines TRBV9 with TRBJ1-5; no clear D gene. Per the germline V gene, CDR1 is SGDLS and CDR2 is YYNGEE. V gave up 0 bases and J gave up 1 base, with 8 bases separating them. The CDR3 has 15 amino acids. The CDR3 region is CASSVGYGSNQPQHF. The CDR3 nucleotides read TGTGCCAGCAGCGTAGGTTACGGGAGCAATCAGCCCCAGCATTTT.

This clone showed up just once. J is TRBJ2-1 and V is TRBV11-2; D not certain. V was pared by 5 bases and J by 4 bases, with 15 bases between. The length of the CDR3 is 15 residues. CDR1 is SGHAT, CDR2 FQNNGV, per germline. The CDR3 region is CASSPLERRYNEQFF. The CDR3 DNA is TGTGCCAGCAGCCCTCTGGAGAGAAGGTACAATGAGCAGTTCTTC.

This clone has a single count. This chain uses TRBV5-1 with TRBJ2-7; either TRBD1 or TRBD2 may supply D (5 bases each). This CDR3 has 15 amino acids. Germline V lookup: CDR1 SGHRS, CDR2 YFSETQ. Trimming cost V 0 bases and J 4 bases, with 14 bases left between them. As DNA, the CDR3 is TGCGCCAGCAGCTTGGACGGGACGCCTCCGTACGAGCAGTACTTC. Translating gives CASSLDGTPPYEQYF.

The chain employs TRBV7-9 and TRBJ1-3; D remains ambiguous. Germline V CDR1 and CDR2: SEHNR, FQNEAQ (reference sequence). Deletions cut 5 bases from V and 0 bases from J, with 11 bases between. The CDR3 is 15 amino acids. The CDR3 bases are TGTGCCAGCAGCCTTGCCCACGCCTCTGGAAACACCATATATTTT. Translated: CASSLAHASGNTIYF.

V is TRBV30 and J is TRBJ2-7, with TRBD2 as a possible D gene (7 bases). Trimming shortened V by 0 bases and J by 1 base, and 16 bases separated the two germline ends. CDR1 and CDR2 (germline): GTSNPN, SVGIG (reference sequence). This CDR3 region has 16 residues. CDR3 region: CAWSVWGGGRSYEQYF. In DNA, the CDR3 is TGTGCCTGGAGTGTATGGGGCGGGGGCCGATCCTACGAGCAGTACTTC.

This clone came up a few times. This rearrangement joins TRBV28 to TRBJ2-5, with D possibly TRBD1 on 6 matching bases. The ends were cut back, 6 bases at V and 5 bases at J, with 16 bases in the middle. This CDR3 contains 14 residues. The germline V gene encodes CDR1 MDHEN and CDR2 SYDVKM. Here the CDR3 DNA reads TGTGCCAGCAGGCCGACAGGATTCCTCGAGACCCAGTACTTC. This gives the protein CASRPTGFLETQYF.

The V gene is TRBV11-2, the J gene TRBJ1-4; D is perhaps TRBD1 (5 bases). The germline gives CDR1 SGHAT, CDR2 FQNNGV. The CDR3 consists of 15 residues. Trimming left V 4 bases short and J 8 bases short, with 17 bases between. CDR3: CASSSMGGRGEKLFF. The CDR3 nucleotides read TGTGCCAGCAGCTCAATGGGGGGAAGAGGCGAAAAACTGTTTTTT.

About this clone itself: Other DNA sequences from this sample encode an identical CDR3 as well. The rearrangement uses TRBV29-1 and TRBJ1-5, with TRBD1 identical over 8 bases. The V and J ends lost 6 bases and 2 bases, in that order; junction bases with no gene match: 3. The CDR3 is 13 residues long. CDR1 is SQVTM, CDR2 ANQGSEA, per germline. In nucleotides, the CDR3 is TGCAGCGTAGGGACAGGCGGCAATCAGCCCCAGCATTTT. Translated, it gives CSVGTGGNQPQHF.

This chain joins TRBV18 and TRBJ1-2; 7 bases align to TRBD1. Germline lookup yields CDR1 KGHSH and CDR2 LQKENI. V lost 1 base to trimming and J lost 3 bases; unmatched junction nucleotides: 8. The CDR3 is 16 amino acids. Here the CDR3 reads CASSPRTGDQDYGYTF. The CDR3 DNA reads as TGTGCCAGCTCACCACGTACAGGGGATCAGGACTATGGCTACACCTTC.

J is TRBJ2-1 and V is TRBV28; TRBD2 might be the D (5 bases). The CDR3 consists of 12 residues. With 2 bases removed from V and 14 bases from J, the gap between germline ends came to 13 bases. Germline CDR1 MDHEN, CDR2 SYDVKM. In DNA form, the CDR3 reads TGTGCCAGCAGTTTACGGGAAAGGGATGAGTTCTTC. Its protein is CASSLRERDEFF.

As regards this clone: Different DNA sequences within this sample yield the same CDR3. This chain joins TRBV5-1 and TRBJ1-3; D is possibly TRBD1 (5 bases). V lost 4 bases and J 1 base, leaving 9 bases between the germline ends. Germline-derived CDR1 and CDR2 are SGHRS and YFSETQ. The CDR3 extends over 14 amino acids. CDR3 in DNA: TGCGCCAGCAGCAATGGGGGGTCTGGAAACACCATATATTTT. Encoded protein: CASSNGGSGNTIYF.